This T cell receptor (beta chain) came from a study of blood T cell repertoires in COVID-19. The assay was immunoSEQ multiplex PCR, and TCRdb's table has in-frame clones only and misses some. The table lists about 260,000 clones, roughly 86% of them singletons. The clonotype comes from a woman in her forties or fifties who had recovered from COVID-19. Sequenced: PBMCs or T cells enriched from blood (not recorded which).

The CDR3 nucleotides read TGTGCCAGCAGCCCCGGGACTAGCGGGAGTAGCGCAGATACGCAGTATTTT. Residues: CASSPGTSGSSADTQYF. V and J are TRBV7-3 and TRBJ2-3; 14 bases are shared with TRBD2. Germline assignment: CDR1 SGHTA and CDR2 FQGTGA. The CDR3 sequence is 17 residues long. V was pared by 5 bases and J by 4 bases, with 8 bases of the junction left unmatched.